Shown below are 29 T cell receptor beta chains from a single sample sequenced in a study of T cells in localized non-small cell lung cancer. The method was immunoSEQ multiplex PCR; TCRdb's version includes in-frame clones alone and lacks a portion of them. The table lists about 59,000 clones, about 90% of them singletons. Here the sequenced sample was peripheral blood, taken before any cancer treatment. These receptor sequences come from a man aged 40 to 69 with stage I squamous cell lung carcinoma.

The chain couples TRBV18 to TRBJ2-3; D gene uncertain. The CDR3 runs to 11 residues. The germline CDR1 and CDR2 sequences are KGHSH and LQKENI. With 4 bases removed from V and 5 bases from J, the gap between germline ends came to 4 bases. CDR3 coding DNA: TGTGCCAGCTCACGAGGAGATACGCAGTATTTT. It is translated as CASSRGDTQYF.

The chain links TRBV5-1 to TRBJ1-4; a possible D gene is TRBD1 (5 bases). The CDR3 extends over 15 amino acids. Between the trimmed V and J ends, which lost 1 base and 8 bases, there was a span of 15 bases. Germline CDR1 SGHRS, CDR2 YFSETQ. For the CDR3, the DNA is TGCGCCAGCAGCTTGACGGGGCAGGGAGGGGAAAAACTGTTTTTT. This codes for CASSLTGQGGEKLFF.

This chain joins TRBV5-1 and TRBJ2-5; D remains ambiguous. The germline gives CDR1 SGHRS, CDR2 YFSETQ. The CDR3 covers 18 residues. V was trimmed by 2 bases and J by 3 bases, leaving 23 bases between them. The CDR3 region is CASSLRHGSSGGKETQYF. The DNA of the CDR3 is TGCGCCAGCAGCTTACGTCACGGGTCATCCGGCGGCAAAGAGACCCAGTACTTC.

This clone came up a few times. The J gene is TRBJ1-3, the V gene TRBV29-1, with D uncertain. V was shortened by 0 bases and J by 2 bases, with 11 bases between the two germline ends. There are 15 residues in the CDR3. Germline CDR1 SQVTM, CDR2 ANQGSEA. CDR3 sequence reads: CSVEDLGIPGNTIYF. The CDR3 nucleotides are TGCAGCGTTGAAGATTTGGGGATACCTGGAAACACCATATATTTT. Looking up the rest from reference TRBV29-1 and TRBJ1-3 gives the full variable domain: SAVISQKPSRDICQRGTSLTIQCQVDSQVTMMFWYRQQPGQSLTLIATANQGSEATYESGFVIDKFPISRPNLTFSTLTVSNMSPEDSSIYLCSVEDLGIPGNTIYFGEGSWLTVV.

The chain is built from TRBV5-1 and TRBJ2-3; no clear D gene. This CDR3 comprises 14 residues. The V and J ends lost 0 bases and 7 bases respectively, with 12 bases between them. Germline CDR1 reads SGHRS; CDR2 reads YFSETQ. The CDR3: CASSLGSTLNTQYF. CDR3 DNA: TGCGCCAGCAGCTTGGGTAGCACACTAAATACGCAGTATTTT.

DNA for the CDR3: TGTGCCAGCAGTGATTCAGGGCAATCCAATCAGCCCCAGCATTTT. This translates into CASSDSGQSNQPQHF. The J gene is TRBJ1-5, the V gene TRBV2, with D tentatively TRBD1 (5 bases). This CDR3 is 15 amino acids long. Germline V lookup: CDR1 SNHLY, CDR2 FYNNEI. The V and J ends lost 3 bases and 3 bases respectively, with 12 bases between them.

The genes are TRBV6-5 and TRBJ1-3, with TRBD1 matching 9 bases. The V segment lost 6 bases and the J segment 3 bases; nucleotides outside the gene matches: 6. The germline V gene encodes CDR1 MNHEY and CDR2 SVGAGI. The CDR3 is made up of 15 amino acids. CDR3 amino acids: CASRRTGEYGNTIYF. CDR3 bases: TGTGCCAGCAGACGGACAGGGGAGTATGGAAACACCATATATTTT.

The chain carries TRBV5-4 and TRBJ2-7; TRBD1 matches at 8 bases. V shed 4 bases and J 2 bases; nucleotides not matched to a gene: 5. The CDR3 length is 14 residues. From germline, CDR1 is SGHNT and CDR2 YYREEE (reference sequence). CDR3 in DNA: TGTGCCAGCAGCCCGGGACAGGCTCCCTACGAGCAGTACTTC. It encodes CASSPGQAPYEQYF.

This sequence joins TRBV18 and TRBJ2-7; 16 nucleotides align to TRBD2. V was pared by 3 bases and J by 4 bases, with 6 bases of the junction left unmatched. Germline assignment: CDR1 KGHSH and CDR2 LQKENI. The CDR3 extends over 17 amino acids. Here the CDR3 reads CASSPGTSGRAIYEQYF. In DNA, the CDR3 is TGTGCCAGCTCACCTGGGACTAGCGGGAGGGCTATATACGAGCAGTACTTC. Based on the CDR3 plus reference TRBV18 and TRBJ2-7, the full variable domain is NAGVMQNPRHLVRRRGQEARLRCSPMKGHSHVYWYRQLPEEGLKFMVYLQKENIIDESGMPKERFSAEFPKEGPSILRIQQVVRGDSAAYFCASSPGTSGRAIYEQYFGPGTRLTVT.

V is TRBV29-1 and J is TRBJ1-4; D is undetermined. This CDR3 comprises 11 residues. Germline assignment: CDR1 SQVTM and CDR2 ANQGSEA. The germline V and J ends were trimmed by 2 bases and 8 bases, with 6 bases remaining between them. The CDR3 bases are TGCAGCGTTGAAAACAGCGAAAAACTGTTTTTT. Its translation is CSVENSEKLFF. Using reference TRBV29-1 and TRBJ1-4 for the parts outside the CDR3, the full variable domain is SAVISQKPSRDICQRGTSLTIQCQVDSQVTMMFWYRQQPGQSLTLIATANQGSEATYESGFVIDKFPISRPNLTFSTLTVSNMSPEDSSIYLCSVENSEKLFFGSGTQLSVL.

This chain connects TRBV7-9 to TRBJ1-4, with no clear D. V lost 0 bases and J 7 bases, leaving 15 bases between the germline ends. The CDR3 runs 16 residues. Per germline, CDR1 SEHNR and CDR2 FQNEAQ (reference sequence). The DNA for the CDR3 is TGTGCCAGCAGCTTAGCGCTGGAAGGGTGGGGTGAAAAACTGTTTTTT. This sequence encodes CASSLALEGWGEKLFF.

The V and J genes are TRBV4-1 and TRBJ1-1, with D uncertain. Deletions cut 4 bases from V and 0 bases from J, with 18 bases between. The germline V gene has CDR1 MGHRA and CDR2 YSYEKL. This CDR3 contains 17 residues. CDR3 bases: TGCGCCAGCAGCCCCCCAACTGGCCGGGGAGTGAACACTGAAGCTTTCTTT. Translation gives CASSPPTGRGVNTEAFF.

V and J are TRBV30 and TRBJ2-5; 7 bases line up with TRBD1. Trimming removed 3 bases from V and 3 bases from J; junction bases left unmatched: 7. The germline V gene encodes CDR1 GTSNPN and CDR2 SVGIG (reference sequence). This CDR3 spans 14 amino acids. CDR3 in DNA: TGTGCCTGGAGGCCACAGGGGTCGAAAGAGACCCAGTACTTC. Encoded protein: CAWRPQGSKETQYF.

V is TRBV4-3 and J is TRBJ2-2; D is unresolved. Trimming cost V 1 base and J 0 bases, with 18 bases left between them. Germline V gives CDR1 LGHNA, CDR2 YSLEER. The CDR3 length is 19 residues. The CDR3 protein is CASSQGLGPGPANTGELFF. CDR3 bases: TGCGCCAGCAGCCAAGGTCTAGGTCCAGGACCCGCGAACACCGGGGAGCTGTTTTTT.

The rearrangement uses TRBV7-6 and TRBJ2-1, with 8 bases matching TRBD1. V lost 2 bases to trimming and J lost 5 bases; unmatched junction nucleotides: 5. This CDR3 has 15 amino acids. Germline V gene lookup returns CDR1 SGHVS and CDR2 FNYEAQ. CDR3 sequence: CASSLMGQADNEQFF. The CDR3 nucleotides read TGTGCCAGCAGCTTAATGGGACAGGCAGACAATGAGCAGTTCTTC.

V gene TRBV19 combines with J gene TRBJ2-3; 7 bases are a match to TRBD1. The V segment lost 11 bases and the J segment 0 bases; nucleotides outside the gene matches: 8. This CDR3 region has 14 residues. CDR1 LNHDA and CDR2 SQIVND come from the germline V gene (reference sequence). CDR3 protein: CAGFRTGSTDTQYF. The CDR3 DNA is TGTGCCGGGTTTAGGACAGGTAGCACAGATACGCAGTATTTT.

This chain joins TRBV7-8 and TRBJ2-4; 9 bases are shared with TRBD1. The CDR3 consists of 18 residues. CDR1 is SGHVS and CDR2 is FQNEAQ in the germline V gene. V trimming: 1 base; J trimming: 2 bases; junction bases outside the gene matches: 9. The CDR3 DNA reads TGTGCCAGCAGCTTAGACCATAGACAGGGGGGGACCAAAAACATTCAGTACTTC. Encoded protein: CASSLDHRQGGTKNIQYF.

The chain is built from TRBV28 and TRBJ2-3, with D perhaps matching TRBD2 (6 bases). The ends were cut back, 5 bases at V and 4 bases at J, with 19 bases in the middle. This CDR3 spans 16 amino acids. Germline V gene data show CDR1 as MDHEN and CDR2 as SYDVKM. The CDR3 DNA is TGTGCCAGCAGTGTTCTGACTTGGGGGGTCTCAGATACGCAGTATTTT. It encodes CASSVLTWGVSDTQYF.

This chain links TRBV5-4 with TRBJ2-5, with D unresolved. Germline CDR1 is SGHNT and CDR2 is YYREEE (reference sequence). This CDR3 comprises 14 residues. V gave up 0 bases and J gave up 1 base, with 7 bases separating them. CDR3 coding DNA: TGTGCCAGCAGCTTGGTGGAATTCCAAGAGACCCAGTACTTC. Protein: CASSLVEFQETQYF. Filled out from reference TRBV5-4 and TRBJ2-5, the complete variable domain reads ETGVTQSPTHLIKTRGQQVTLRCSSQSGHNTVSWYQQALGQGPQFIFQYYREEENGRGNFPPRFSGLQFPNYSSELNVNALELDDSALYLCASSLVEFQETQYFGPGTRLLVL.

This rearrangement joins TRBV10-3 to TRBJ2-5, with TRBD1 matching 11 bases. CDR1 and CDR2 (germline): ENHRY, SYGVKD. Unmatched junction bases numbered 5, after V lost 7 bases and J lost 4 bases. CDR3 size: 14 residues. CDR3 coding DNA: TGTGCCATCACTTCGGGACAGGGGGGAGAGACCCAGTACTTC. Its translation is CAITSGQGGETQYF.

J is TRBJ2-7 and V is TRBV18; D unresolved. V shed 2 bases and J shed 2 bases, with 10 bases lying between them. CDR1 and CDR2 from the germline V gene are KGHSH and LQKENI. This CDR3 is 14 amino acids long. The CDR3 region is CASSPGKLTYEQYF. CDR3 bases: TGTGCCAGCTCACCAGGGAAATTAACCTACGAGCAGTACTTC.

The CDR3 region is CASSSSLAGGQEYF. The DNA of the CDR3 is TGTGCCAGCAGCTCCAGCCTAGCGGGAGGGCAGGAGTACTTC. The J gene is TRBJ2-7, the V gene TRBV11-1; 12 bases map to TRBD2. This CDR3 has 14 residues. Germline V CDR1 and CDR2: SGHAT, FQDESV (reference sequence). Trimming at V came to 4 bases and at J to 11 bases, leaving 9 bases not matched to a gene.

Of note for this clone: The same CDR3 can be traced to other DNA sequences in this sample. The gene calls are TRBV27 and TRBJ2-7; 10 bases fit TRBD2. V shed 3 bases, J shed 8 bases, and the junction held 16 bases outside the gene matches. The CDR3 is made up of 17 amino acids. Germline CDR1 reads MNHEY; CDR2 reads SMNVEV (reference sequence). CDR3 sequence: CASSFRVAGGQFWKQYF. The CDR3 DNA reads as TGTGCCAGCAGTTTCAGGGTAGCGGGAGGACAATTCTGGAAGCAGTACTTC.

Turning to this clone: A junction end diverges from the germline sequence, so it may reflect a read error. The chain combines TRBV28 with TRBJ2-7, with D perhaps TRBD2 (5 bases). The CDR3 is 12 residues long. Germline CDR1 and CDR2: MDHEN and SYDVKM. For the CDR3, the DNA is TGTGCCAGCAGTTACCTAGAGGGAAGCTTGAGTTTC. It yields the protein CASSYLEGSLSF.

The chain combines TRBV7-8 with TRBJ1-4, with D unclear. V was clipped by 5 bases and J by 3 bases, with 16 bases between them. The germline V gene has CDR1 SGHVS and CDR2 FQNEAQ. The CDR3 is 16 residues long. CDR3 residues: CASSPRALIANEKLFF. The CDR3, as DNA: TGTGCCAGCAGCCCCCGGGCCCTCATAGCTAATGAAAAACTGTTTTTT.

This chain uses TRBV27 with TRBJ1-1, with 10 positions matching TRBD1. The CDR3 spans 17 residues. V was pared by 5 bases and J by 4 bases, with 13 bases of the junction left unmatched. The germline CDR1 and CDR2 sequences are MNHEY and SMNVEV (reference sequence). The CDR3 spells CASSHRDRGGSGTEAFF. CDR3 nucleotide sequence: TGTGCCAGCAGTCACCGGGACAGGGGCGGTTCGGGCACTGAAGCTTTCTTT.

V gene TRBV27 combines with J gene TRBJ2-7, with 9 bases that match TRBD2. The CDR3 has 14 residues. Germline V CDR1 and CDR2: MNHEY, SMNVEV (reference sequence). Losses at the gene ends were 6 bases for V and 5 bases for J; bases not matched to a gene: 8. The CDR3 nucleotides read TGTGCCAGCAGAACCGGGACTAGCCCCAACGAGCAGTACTTC. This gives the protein CASRTGTSPNEQYF.

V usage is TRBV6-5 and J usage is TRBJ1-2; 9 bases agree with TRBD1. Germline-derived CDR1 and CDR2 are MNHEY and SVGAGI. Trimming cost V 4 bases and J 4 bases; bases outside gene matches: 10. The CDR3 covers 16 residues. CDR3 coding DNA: TGTGCCAGCAGTTCCTCAGGGGGACAGGGATTCTATGGCTACACCTTC. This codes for CASSSSGGQGFYGYTF.

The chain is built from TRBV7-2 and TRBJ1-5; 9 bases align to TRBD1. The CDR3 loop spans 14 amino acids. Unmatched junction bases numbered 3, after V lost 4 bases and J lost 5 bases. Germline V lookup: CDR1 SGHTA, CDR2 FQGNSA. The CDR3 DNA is TGTGCCAGCAGCTGGACAGGGGCCGATCAGCCCCAGCATTTT. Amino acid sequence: CASSWTGADQPQHF.